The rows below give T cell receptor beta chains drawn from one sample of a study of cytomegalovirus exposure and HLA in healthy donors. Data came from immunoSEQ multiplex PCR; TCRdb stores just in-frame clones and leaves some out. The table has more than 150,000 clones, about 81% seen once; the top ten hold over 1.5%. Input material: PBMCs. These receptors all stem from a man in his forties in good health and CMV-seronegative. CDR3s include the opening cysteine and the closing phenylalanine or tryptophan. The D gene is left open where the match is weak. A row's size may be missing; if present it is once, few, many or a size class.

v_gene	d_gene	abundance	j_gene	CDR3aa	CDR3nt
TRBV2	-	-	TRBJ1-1	CASSGGIKDTEAFF	TGTGCCAGTAGCGGTGGAATCAAAGACACTGAAGCTTTCTTT
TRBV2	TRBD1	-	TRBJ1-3	CARGDRGNTIYF	TGTGCCAGGGGGGACAGGGGAAACACCATATATTTT
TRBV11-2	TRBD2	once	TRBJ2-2	CASSPRTSVGAGTGELFF	TGTGCCAGCAGCCCGCGGACTAGCGTGGGGGCGGGCACCGGGGAGCTGTTTTTT
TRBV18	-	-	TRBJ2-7	CASLGDGDEQYF	TGTGCCAGCCTAGGGGATGGGGACGAGCAGTACTTC
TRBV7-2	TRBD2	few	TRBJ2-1	CASSLGVAGESEQFF	TGTGCCAGCAGCTTAGGGGTAGCGGGAGAGAGTGAGCAGTTCTTC
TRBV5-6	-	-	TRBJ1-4	CASSLDKARKLFF	TGTGCCAGCAGCTTGGACAAGGCGCGGAAACTGTTTTTT
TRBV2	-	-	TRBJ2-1	CAISGSYNEQFF	TGTGCCATTAGCGGATCCTACAATGAGCAGTTCTTC
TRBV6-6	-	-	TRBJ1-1	CASSYTSDTEAFF	TGTGCCAGCAGTTACACCTCGGACACTGAAGCTTTCTTT
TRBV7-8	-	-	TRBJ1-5	CASSLRPQGTPGNQPQHF	TGTGCCAGCAGCTTAAGGCCCCAGGGAACGCCAGGCAATCAGCCCCAGCATTTT
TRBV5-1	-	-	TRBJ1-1	CASRPIGSGGTEAFF	TGCGCCAGCAGACCAATCGGGTCCGGGGGGACTGAAGCTTTCTTT
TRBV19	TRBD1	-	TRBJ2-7	CASSQAGGPYEQYF	TGTGCCAGTAGTCAGGCAGGGGGCCCCTACGAGCAGTACTTC
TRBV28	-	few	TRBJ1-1	CATTFGQITEAFF	TGTGCCACCACATTTGGACAGATCACTGAAGCTTTCTTT